This TCR beta chain was documented in a study of shared clonotypes between healthy human individuals. Overall study results and limits: Among donors, clonotype sharing was expected to be affected by sequencing depth.

The CDR3 totals 17 residues. V lost 3 bases and J lost 1, with 16 bases in between. Germline V CDR1 and CDR2: LNHNV, YYDKDF (reference sequence). With respect to this clone: Its antigen is as yet unknown.

Assay used: immunoSEQ multiplex PCR; TCRdb lists only in-frame clones, some missing. The sample lists about 490,000 clones, about 85% seen once, with about an eighth in the top ten. V gene TRBV15 combines with J gene TRBJ1-5; a weak D match, TRBD1 (6 bases). The sample taken for sequencing was PBMCs. The TCR sequence derives from a woman aged 40 to 50 in good health. Some clones in this sample may be carry-over from other donors' samples. CDR3 loop: CATSRRAGAGSNQPQHF. In DNA, the CDR3 is TGTGCCACCAGCAGGAGGGCGGGGGCCGGGAGCAATCAGCCCCAGCATTTT.